This T cell receptor (beta chain) was sequenced for a study of blood T cell repertoires in COVID-19. As for the study in general: There were acute and convalescent COVID-19 samples, and they came from the United States, Italy and Spain. PBMCs, B-cell-depleted T cells, or T cells were the source of the cDNA or gDNA that made up the material.

In the original workflow: Amplification of reference gene primers provided the estimated nucleated cell counts. Clones were sequenced by immunoSEQ multiplex PCR, and TCRdb holds only the in-frame ones, with some missing. D and trimming come from the DNA, and the V and J calls and clone size come from that table. The sample shows about 30,000 clones, around 88% of them seen only once. The CDR3 has 14 residues. Trimming took 4 bases from V and 2 from J; bases not matched to a gene: 6. Germline V gene lookup returns CDR1 SGHRS and CDR2 YFSETQ. This chain uses TRBV5-1 with TRBJ2-7; 7 bases map to TRBD2. The origin of this receptor is a human donor in a cohort sampled during active COVID-19. The sequenced sample was peripheral blood. CDR3 DNA sequence: TGCGCCAGCAGCGCGTCTAGCGGAGCCTACGAGCAGTACTTC. Translation gives CASSASSGAYEQYF.